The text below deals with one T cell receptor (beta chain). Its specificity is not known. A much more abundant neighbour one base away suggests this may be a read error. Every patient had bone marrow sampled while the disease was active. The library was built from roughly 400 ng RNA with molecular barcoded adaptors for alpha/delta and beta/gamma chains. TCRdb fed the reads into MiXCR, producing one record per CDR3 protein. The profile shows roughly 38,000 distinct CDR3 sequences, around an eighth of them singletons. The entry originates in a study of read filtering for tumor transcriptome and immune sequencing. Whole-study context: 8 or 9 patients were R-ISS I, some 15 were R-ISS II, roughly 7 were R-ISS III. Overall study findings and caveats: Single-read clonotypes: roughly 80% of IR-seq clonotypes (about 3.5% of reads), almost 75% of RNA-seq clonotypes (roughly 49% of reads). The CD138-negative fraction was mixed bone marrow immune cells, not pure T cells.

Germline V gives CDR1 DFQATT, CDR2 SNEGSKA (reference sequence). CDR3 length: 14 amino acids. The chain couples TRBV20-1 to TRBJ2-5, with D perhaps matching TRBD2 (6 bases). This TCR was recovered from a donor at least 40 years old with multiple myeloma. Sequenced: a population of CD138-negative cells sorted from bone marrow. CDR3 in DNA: TGCAGTGGTAGACGCGGGGCTTCCCAAGAGACCCAGTACTTC. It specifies CSGRRGASQETQYF.